This TCR beta chain stems from a study of blood T cells in healthy people across ages. Staff drew around 10 milliliters of peripheral blood from each donor. Ten or more counts support this clonotype. Its antigen is unidentified. Study results and limitations: PBMCs left unsorted prevented a conclusive naive versus antigen-experienced comparison. A roughly linear age-dependent decrease characterized TCR beta diversity per million T cells.

The CDR3 is 15 amino acids. The V gene's germline CDR1 is DFQATT and CDR2 SNEGSKA (reference sequence). V was trimmed by 6 bases and J by 6 bases, leaving 22 bases between them. A J-beta primer mix and a sample-barcoded 5' primer were used in a second PCR of about 7 to 12 cycles. TCRdb called the 5' RACE reads again in MiXCR, with one record for every CDR3 protein. The data show about 700,000 distinct CDR3 sequences, about 32% seen once. This TCR derives from a woman of 80 years or more in good health. The chain joins TRBV20-1 to TRBJ2-3; no clear D gene. Sample: blood. In DNA, the CDR3 is TGCAGTGCAGAACCCTGGAAGTCCTCGGTTGATACGCAGTATTTT. This translates into CSAEPWKSSVDTQYF.